This is a list of T cell receptor beta chains from one sample in a study of CD8 T cells in ankylosing spondylitis. TCRdb reprocessed the 5' RACE reads via MiXCR and lists one record per CDR3 protein. The table records approximately 240,000 distinct CDR3 sequences, more than 20% of them present only once. Sequencing used blood, either unsorted or a sorted T cell fraction (not recorded which). The receptors here all came from a male donor with ankylosing spondylitis or in good health (not recorded which). Both conserved end residues are part of each CDR3. Fields, in order: D gene, CDR3 length, clone size, J gene, V gene, CDR3 protein, CDR3 DNA. The D gene is left open where the match is weak. Some rows mark clone size as missing; the rest say once, few, many or name a class of expanded clone.

TRBD1 16 many TRBJ1-2 TRBV11-2 CASSWGRDRGYYGYTF TGTGCCAGCAGCTGGGGCCGGGACAGGGGTTACTATGGCTACACCTTC
- 17 - TRBJ2-1 TRBV4-2 CASSQDLGLGSYNEQFF TGTGCCAGCAGCCAAGATCTGGGACTGGGCTCCTACAATGAGCAGTTCTTC
- 13 many TRBJ2-5 TRBV5-6 CASSLGPLETQYF TGTGCCAGCAGCTTGGGGCCGTTAGAGACCCAGTACTTC
TRBD2 15 - TRBJ2-1 TRBV6-4 CASSDFASGYNEQFF TGTGCCAGCAGTGACTTTGCTAGCGGTTACAATGAGCAGTTCTTC
- 12 - TRBJ2-7 TRBV6-6 CASSYSSNEQYF TGTGCCAGCAGTTACAGCAGCAACGAGCAGTACTTC
- 16 - TRBJ2-1 TRBV4-1 CASSQDGGGSYNEQFF TGCGCCAGCAGCCAAGACGGGGGCGGCTCCTACAATGAGCAGTTCTTC
- 13 few TRBJ2-7 TRBV29-1 CSVALRAPYEQYF TGCAGCGTTGCTTTGAGGGCCCCCTACGAGCAGTACTTC
TRBD2 13 - TRBJ2-1 TRBV6-1 CASERGAYNEQFF TGTGCCAGCGAGCGGGGGGCCTACAATGAGCAGTTCTTC
TRBD2 12 - TRBJ2-1 TRBV11-2 CASSLAGGGQFF TGTGCCAGCAGCTTAGCTGGGGGGGGGCAGTTCTTC
TRBD1 15 few TRBJ2-3 TRBV10-3 CAIRGQGFSTDTQYF TGTGCCATCAGAGGACAGGGCTTTAGCACAGATACGCAGTATTTT
- 12 - TRBJ1-1 TRBV12-3/TRBV12-4 CASQTVDTEAFF TGTGCCAGCCAGACGGTAGACACTGAAGCTTTCTTT
- 13 many TRBJ2-7 TRBV20-1 CSARVGGSYEQYF TGCAGTGCTAGAGTCGGTGGTTCCTACGAGCAGTACTTC
- 14 - TRBJ2-2 TRBV12-3/TRBV12-4 CASRNRGRVGELFF TGTGCCAGCAGAAACAGGGGGAGGGTGGGGGAGCTGTTTTTT
TRBD2 15 many TRBJ2-7 TRBV20-1 CSARTPGGGQYEQYF TGCAGTGCTAGGACCCCCGGGGGGGGCCAATACGAGCAGTACTTC
TRBD2 14 - TRBJ2-2 TRBV12-3/TRBV12-4 CASSTTSGAGELFF TGTGCCAGCAGCACGACTAGCGGGGCCGGGGAGCTGTTTTTT
TRBD2 15 few TRBJ2-3 TRBV6-1 CASTTGGAQGDTQYF TGTGCCAGCACCACGGGGGGGGCGCAGGGAGATACGCAGTATTTT
- 13 - TRBJ2-2 TRBV24-1 CATSAQGTGELFF TGTGCCACCAGTGCCCAAGGGACCGGGGAGCTGTTTTTT
- 12 few TRBJ2-7 TRBV20-1 CSANADSYEQYF TGCAGTGCTAATGCGGATTCCTACGAGCAGTACTTC
- 15 many TRBJ2-3 TRBV20-1 CSALSTAPSPDTQYF TGCAGTGCTCTGAGTACCGCGCCCTCCCCAGATACGCAGTATTTT
TRBD2 16 few TRBJ2-3 TRBV20-1 CSARDQSSGGWDTQYF TGCAGTGCTAGAGATCAGTCCAGCGGGGGATGGGATACGCAGTATTTT
- 14 few TRBJ1-5 TRBV7-3 CASSSDGRNQPQHF TGTGCCAGCAGCTCGGACGGACGCAATCAGCCCCAGCATTTT
TRBD2 13 many TRBJ2-7 TRBV20-1 CSAPGLAGYEQYF TGCAGTGCCCCGGGACTAGCGGGCTACGAGCAGTACTTC
TRBD1 14 few TRBJ1-5 TRBV6-1 CASRGQGATQPQHF TGTGCCAGCAGAGGACAGGGGGCGACTCAGCCCCAGCATTTT
TRBD2 16 - TRBJ2-1 TRBV20-1 CSAPPHTSGGYNEQFF TGCAGTGCCCCACCCCATACTAGCGGGGGCTACAATGAGCAGTTCTTC
TRBD1 15 many TRBJ1-1 TRBV12-3/TRBV12-4 CASWGDRAHGTEAFF TGTGCCAGTTGGGGTGACAGGGCCCATGGCACTGAAGCTTTCTTT
- 10 - TRBJ2-2 TRBV11-2 CASKGGELFF TGTGCCAGCAAGGGCGGGGAGCTGTTTTTT
- 15 many TRBJ2-7 TRBV27 CASSFGGRSANEQYF TGTGCCAGCAGTTTTGGAGGGCGGTCAGCGAACGAGCAGTACTTC
TRBD1 14 - TRBJ1-1 TRBV5-4 CASSSDRGVTEAFF TGTGCCAGCAGCTCGGACAGGGGTGTCACTGAAGCTTTCTTT
- 13 few TRBJ1-6 TRBV12-3/TRBV12-4 CASRGDFNSPLHF TGTGCCAGCAGGGGGGACTTCAATTCACCCCTCCACTTT
- 16 few TRBJ2-2 TRBV12-3/TRBV12-4 CASSFGRVEVTGELFF TGTGCCAGCAGTTTCGGCAGGGTTGAGGTCACCGGGGAGCTGTTTTTT
- 14 - TRBJ2-7 TRBV9 CASSPRTGLGEQYF TGTGCCAGCAGCCCAAGGACGGGATTAGGCGAGCAGTACTTC
- 17 many TRBJ1-1 TRBV20-1 CSARDARALVMNTEAFF TGCAGTGCTAGAGACGCTAGGGCCCTCGTCATGAACACTGAAGCTTTCTTT
- 15 many TRBJ1-6 TRBV20-1 CSARAGGQSNSPLHF TGCAGTGCTAGAGCGGGAGGACAGAGTAATTCACCCCTCCACTTT
- 11 many TRBJ1-2 TRBV10-2 CASSEHSYYTF TGCGCCAGCAGTGAGCACAGCTACTACACCTTC
- 16 many TRBJ1-3 TRBV5-1 CASSPGGRAAGNTIYF TGCGCCAGCAGCCCCGGGGGCAGGGCAGCAGGAAACACCATATATTTT
TRBD1 13 many TRBJ2-2 TRBV12-3/TRBV12-4 CASRARGLGELFF TGTGCCAGCAGGGCTAGGGGGCTCGGGGAGCTGTTTTTT
- 15 few TRBJ1-5 TRBV7-2 CASSLAGYSNQPQHF TGTGCCAGCAGCTTAGCAGGTTATAGCAATCAGCCCCAGCATTTT
- 14 few TRBJ1-1 TRBV6-1 CASSGQGLNTEAFF TGTGCCAGCAGTGGTCAGGGCCTAAACACTGAAGCTTTCTTT
TRBD2 14 many TRBJ2-1 TRBV3-1 CASSQEIAGNEQFF TGTGCCAGCAGCCAAGAAATAGCGGGGAATGAGCAGTTCTTC